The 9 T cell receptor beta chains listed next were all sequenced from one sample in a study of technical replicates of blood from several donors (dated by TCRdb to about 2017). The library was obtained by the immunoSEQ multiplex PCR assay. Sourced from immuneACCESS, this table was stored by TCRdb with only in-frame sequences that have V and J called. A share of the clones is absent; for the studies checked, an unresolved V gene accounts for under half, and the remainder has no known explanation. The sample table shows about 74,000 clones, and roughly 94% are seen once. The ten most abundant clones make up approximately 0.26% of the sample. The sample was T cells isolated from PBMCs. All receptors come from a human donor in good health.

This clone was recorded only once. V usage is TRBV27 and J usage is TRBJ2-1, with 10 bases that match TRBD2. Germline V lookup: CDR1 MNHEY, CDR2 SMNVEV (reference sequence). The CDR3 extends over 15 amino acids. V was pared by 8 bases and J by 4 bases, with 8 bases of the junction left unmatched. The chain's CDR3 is CASGLADRPYNEQFF. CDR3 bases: TGTGCCAGCGGACTAGCGGACAGGCCGTACAATGAGCAGTTCTTC.

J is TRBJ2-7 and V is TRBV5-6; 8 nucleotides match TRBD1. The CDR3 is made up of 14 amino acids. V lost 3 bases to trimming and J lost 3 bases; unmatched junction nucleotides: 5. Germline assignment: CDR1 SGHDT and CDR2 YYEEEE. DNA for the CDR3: TGTGCCAGCAGCTGGGGACAGGTCCGCTACGAGCAGTACTTC. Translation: CASSWGQVRYEQYF.

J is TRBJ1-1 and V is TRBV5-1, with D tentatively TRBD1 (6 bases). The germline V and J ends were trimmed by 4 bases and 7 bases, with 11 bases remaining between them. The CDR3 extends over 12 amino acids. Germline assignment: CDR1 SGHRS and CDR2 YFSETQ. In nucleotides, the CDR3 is TGCGCCAGCAGCGCGGACAGACATGAAGCTTTCTTT. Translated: CASSADRHEAFF.

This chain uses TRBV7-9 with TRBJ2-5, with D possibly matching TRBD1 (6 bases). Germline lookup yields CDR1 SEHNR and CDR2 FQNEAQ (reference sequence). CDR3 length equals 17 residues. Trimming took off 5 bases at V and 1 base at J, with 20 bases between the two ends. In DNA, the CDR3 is TGTGCCAGCAGCCCTAGACCGGGACAACTACGCCAAGAGACCCAGTACTTC. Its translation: CASSPRPGQLRQETQYF.

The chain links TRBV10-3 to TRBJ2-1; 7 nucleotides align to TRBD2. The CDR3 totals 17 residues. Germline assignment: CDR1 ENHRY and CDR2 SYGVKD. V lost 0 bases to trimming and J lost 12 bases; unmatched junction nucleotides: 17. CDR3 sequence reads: CAISESSVGLADGLQFF. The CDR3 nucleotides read TGTGCCATCAGTGAGTCCTCGGTCGGCCTAGCGGATGGGTTGCAGTTCTTC.

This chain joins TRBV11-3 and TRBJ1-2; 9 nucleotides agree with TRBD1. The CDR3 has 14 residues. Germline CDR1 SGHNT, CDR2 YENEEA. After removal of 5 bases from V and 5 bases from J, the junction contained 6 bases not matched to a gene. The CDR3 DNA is TGTGCCAGCAGCCAGGGGACAGGGAGGTATGGCTACACCTTC. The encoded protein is CASSQGTGRYGYTF.

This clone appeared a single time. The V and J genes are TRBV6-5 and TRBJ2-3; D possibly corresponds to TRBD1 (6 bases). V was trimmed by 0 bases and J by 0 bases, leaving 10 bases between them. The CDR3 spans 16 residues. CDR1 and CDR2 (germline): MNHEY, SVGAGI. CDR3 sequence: CASSYSNQGSTDTQYF. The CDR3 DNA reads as TGTGCCAGCAGTTACTCGAATCAGGGGAGCACAGATACGCAGTATTTT.

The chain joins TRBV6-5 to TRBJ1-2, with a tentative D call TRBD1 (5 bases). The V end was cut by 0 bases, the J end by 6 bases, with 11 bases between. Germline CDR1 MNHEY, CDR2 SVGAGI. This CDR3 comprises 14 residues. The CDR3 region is CASSYSTAGDGYTF. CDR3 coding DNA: TGTGCCAGCAGTTACTCGACTGCGGGGGATGGCTACACCTTC.

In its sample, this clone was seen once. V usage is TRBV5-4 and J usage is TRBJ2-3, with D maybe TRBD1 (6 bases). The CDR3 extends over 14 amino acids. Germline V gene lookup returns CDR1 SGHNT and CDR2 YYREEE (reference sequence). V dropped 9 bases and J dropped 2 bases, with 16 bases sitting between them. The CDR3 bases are TGTGCCACCAGAACGACAGGATACACAGATACGCAGTATTTT. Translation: CATRTTGYTDTQYF. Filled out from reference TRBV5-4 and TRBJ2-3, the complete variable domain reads ETGVTQSPTHLIKTRGQQVTLRCSSQSGHNTVSWYQQALGQGPQFIFQYYREEENGRGNFPPRFSGLQFPNYSSELNVNALELDDSALYLCATRTTGYTDTQYFGPGTRLTVL.